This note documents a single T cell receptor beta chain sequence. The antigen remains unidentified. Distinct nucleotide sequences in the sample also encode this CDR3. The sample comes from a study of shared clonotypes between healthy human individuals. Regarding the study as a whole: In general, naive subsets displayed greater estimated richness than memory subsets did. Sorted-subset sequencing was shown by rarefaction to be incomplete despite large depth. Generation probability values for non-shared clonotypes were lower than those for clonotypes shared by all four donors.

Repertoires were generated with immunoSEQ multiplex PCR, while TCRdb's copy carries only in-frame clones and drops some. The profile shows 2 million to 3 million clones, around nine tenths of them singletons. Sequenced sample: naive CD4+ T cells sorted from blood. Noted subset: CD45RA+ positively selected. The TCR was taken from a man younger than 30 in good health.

CDR3 coding DNA: TGTGCCAGCAGCTTGGGGGACACCGGGGAGCTGTTTTTT. As protein: CASSLGDTGELFF. The rearrangement uses TRBV7-9 and TRBJ2-2, with D perhaps being TRBD1 or TRBD2 (5 bases each). The V and J ends lost 3 bases and 3 bases respectively, with 5 bases between them. Germline V lookup: CDR1 SEHNR, CDR2 FQNEAQ (reference sequence). The CDR3 sequence is 13 residues long.